This TCR beta chain emerged from a study of cytomegalovirus exposure and HLA in healthy donors. As for the study in general: In a later analysis, it was reported that the roughly 120 validation repertoires had been produced on the same platform as the 500 to 850 repertoires belonging to the first cohort. Whole-study results and caveats: The study recorded more than 150 TCR beta chains that were cytomegalovirus-associated.

The assay was immunoSEQ multiplex PCR, and TCRdb's table has in-frame clones only and misses some. Of some 170,000 clones in the sample, around 87% were seen once. The donors formed part of the approximately 120-subject validation cohort, distinct from the roughly 620-subject first cohort. Of note for this clone: As yet, its antigen is unknown.

CDR3 length equals 16 residues. Germline assignment: CDR1 SGHVS and CDR2 FQNEAQ. Unmatched junction bases numbered 8, after V lost 4 bases and J lost 4 bases. This sequence joins TRBV7-8 and TRBJ1-5; TRBD1 matches 9 bases. The sample taken for sequencing was PBMCs. This receptor was obtained from a woman aged 25 to 39 in good health and CMV-seronegative. In nucleotides, the CDR3 is TGTGCCAGCAGCTCAAATCCCGGGACAGGGAATCAGCCCCAGCATTTT. Encoded protein: CASSSNPGTGNQPQHF. Complete variable domain (other parts from reference TRBV7-8 and TRBJ1-5): GAGVSQSPRYKVAKRGQDVALRCDPISGHVSLFWYQQALGQGPEFLTYFQNEAQLDKSGLPSDRFFAERPEGSVSTLKIQRTQQEDSAVYLCASSSNPGTGNQPQHFGDGTRLSIL.